One sample yielded the 6 T cell receptor beta chains listed below, sequenced in a study of OX40 agonist ivuxolimab in advanced cancers. Clones were sequenced by immunoSEQ multiplex PCR, and TCRdb holds only the in-frame ones, with some missing. The repertoire includes tens of thousands of clones, around 86% of them detected once, and about 13% sits in the top ten. The sequencing used CD4+ or CD8+ T cells sorted from blood, collected in a trial of the OX40 agonist ivuxolimab. The receptors here all came from an adult with an advanced solid tumor such as melanoma, head and neck, liver or kidney cancer.

The chain couples TRBV18 to TRBJ2-1, with D uncertain. Between the trimmed V and J ends, which lost 3 bases and 4 bases, there was a span of 19 bases. Germline V gene sequence: CDR1 KGHSH, CDR2 LQKENI. The CDR3 extends over 17 amino acids. The CDR3 DNA is TGTGCCAGCTCACCCAGCCTAGATCGGATTGAGTACAATGAGCAGTTCTTC. It codes for CASSPSLDRIEYNEQFF.

The CDR3 spells CASRGTGLYEQYF. In DNA form, the CDR3 reads TGTGCCAGTCGGGGGACAGGTCTCTACGAGCAGTACTTC. The J gene is TRBJ2-7, the V gene TRBV19, with TRBD1 matching 8 bases. The trim removed 8 bases at V and 3 bases at J, leaving 6 bases unmatched. Looked up from germline, CDR1 is LNHDA and CDR2 is SQIVND (reference sequence). The CDR3 covers 13 residues.

This clone was counted a single time. The V and J genes are TRBV18 and TRBJ1-2, with 7 positions matching TRBD1. The CDR3 covers 16 residues. Germline V gives CDR1 KGHSH, CDR2 LQKENI. The V gene end was trimmed by 2 bases and the J gene end by 4 bases; junction bases not matched to a gene: 10. The CDR3 here is CASSPGQEVDVYGYTF. DNA of the CDR3: TGTGCCAGCTCACCAGGACAGGAGGTGGACGTCTATGGCTACACCTTC.

This rearrangement joins TRBV27 to TRBJ2-5; D is perhaps TRBD2 (6 bases). V lost 2 bases and J 7 bases, leaving 20 bases between the germline ends. Germline V gene data show CDR1 as MNHEY and CDR2 as SMNVEV (reference sequence). The CDR3 totals 16 residues. In DNA, the CDR3 is TGTGCCAGCAGTTTAAGGCCTAGCGTAAACGGGGGGACCCAGTACTTC. This sequence encodes CASSLRPSVNGGTQYF.

This chain joins TRBV7-9 and TRBJ1-1, with D unclear. Germline values: CDR1 SEHNR, CDR2 FQNEAQ (reference sequence). V was pared by 3 bases and J by 6 bases, with 11 bases between. This CDR3 has 13 amino acids. CDR3 coding DNA: TGTGCCAGCAGCTTGGTTCGGTTGGCTGAAGCTTTCTTT. This translates into CASSLVRLAEAFF.

This clone has a count of ten or more. V is TRBV7-9 and J is TRBJ2-1; 12 bases match TRBD2. The CDR3 covers 15 residues. The V and J ends lost 5 bases and 8 bases, in that order; junction bases with no gene match: 7. Germline CDR1 and CDR2: SEHNR and FQNEAQ (reference sequence). The CDR3 region is CASSASGRASDEQFF. In DNA, the CDR3 is TGTGCCAGCAGCGCTAGCGGGAGGGCGTCCGATGAGCAGTTCTTC.